The clone carrying this TCR beta chain was observed once. TCRdb's copy holds only in-frame clones and misses some; the assay was immunoSEQ multiplex PCR. Of under 55,000 clones in the sample, 65% to 90% were seen once. The data were taken from a study of STAT5B mutations in CD4+ large granular lymphocyte leukemia. CDR1 and CDR2 from the germline V gene are ENHRY and SYGVKD. Trimming stripped 6 bases from V and 2 bases from J, with 14 bases between. This CDR3 is 14 amino acids long. The sequenced sample consisted of CD4+ T cells from blood buffy coats. The source is a human donor in good health. This chain links TRBV10-3 with TRBJ2-7; D is uncertain. The CDR3: CAISQWDSTYEQYF. CDR3 nucleotide sequence: TGTGCCATCAGCCAGTGGGATTCAACCTACGAGCAGTACTTC.